This T cell receptor (beta chain) was identified in a study of CD8+ T cells in alopecia areata. The V gene lost 5 bases and the J gene lost 4 bases, with 12 bases spanning the gap. This CDR3 is 13 amino acids long. In germline, CDR1 is SGHRS, CDR2 YFSETQ. Following extraction, RNA underwent reverse transcription to cDNA, which served as the sequencing template. Measured with immunoSEQ multiplex PCR; TCRdb has only the in-frame clones, and not every one. The sample shows around 150,000 clones, 55% of them seen only once. Sequencing was done on a sample of CD4+ T cells sorted from blood. V is TRBV5-1 and J is TRBJ2-5, with D possibly TRBD1 on 6 matching bases. The receptor's source is a human donor in good health. CDR3 in amino acids: CASSRQAGETQYF. Here the CDR3 DNA reads TGCGCCAGCAGTCGACAGGCGGGAGAGACCCAGTACTTC.